This T cell receptor beta chain originates from a study of cytomegalovirus exposure and HLA in healthy donors. With 60 Vbeta and 13 Jbeta primers, the PCR was carried out. Only in-frame clones appear in the TCRdb table, and some are missing; sequencing was by immunoSEQ multiplex PCR. Of 95,000 to 150,000 clones listed, 65% to 80% are singletons. CDR1 is MGHRA and CDR2 is YSYEKL in the germline V gene. Trimming took 5 bases from V and 3 from J; bases not matched to a gene: 10. CDR3 size: 15 residues. Source material: PBMCs. The chain links TRBV4-1 to TRBJ2-7, with 7 bases matching TRBD2. This receptor was taken from a woman between 35 and 50 years old in good health and CMV-seropositive. For the CDR3, the DNA is TGCGCCAGCAGCTCCATTGTGGGGGGGATCTACGAGCAGTACTTC. This encodes CASSSIVGGIYEQYF.